This T cell receptor (beta chain) was documented in a study of graft-versus-host responses after intestinal transplantation. Germline CDR1 reads SEHNR; CDR2 reads FQNEAQ (reference sequence). The CDR3 has 18 amino acids. Losses at the gene ends were 4 bases for V and 0 bases for J; bases not matched to a gene: 11. The method was immunoSEQ multiplex PCR; TCRdb's version includes in-frame clones alone and lacks a portion of them. The data contain just over 85,000 clones, under 95% of them seen just once; the ten biggest clones take up roughly 0.44%. On this clone: Its antigen remains unidentified.

This chain connects TRBV7-9 to TRBJ2-2, with 7 bases identical to TRBD2. Sequencing was performed on unstimulated CD8+ T cells sorted from spleen or lymph node cells, taken before transplant. The TCR originated in a human donor who was the organ donor for an intestinal transplant. CDR3 sequence reads: CASSSSLADLANTGELFF. In nucleotides, the CDR3 is TGTGCCAGCAGCTCCAGCCTAGCGGACCTCGCGAACACCGGGGAGCTGTTTTTT.